The entry below gives a single T cell receptor (beta chain) sequence along with its context. cDNA serving as the sequencing template came from extracted, reverse transcribed RNA. Assay: immunoSEQ multiplex PCR; the TCRdb copy retains only in-frame clones and omits some. Of roughly 200,000 clones in the sample, about 48% are singletons; the top ten hold roughly 10%. The data originate from a study of CD8+ T cells in alopecia areata. Study summary: Treatment ran 6 to 18 months, with 6 months of follow-up afterward.

J lost 3 bases, V lost 1 base, and 4 bases had no gene match. This CDR3 comprises 16 residues. The germline gives CDR1 GTSNPN, CDR2 SVGIG (reference sequence). Stated treatment: oral pan-JAK inhibitor, 5-10 mg twice daily. The sample was CD8+ T cells sorted from blood, taken at week 24, from a patient treated with tofacitinib. This receptor was taken from a human donor with alopecia areata. This chain connects TRBV30 to TRBJ2-2; 11 nucleotides match TRBD2. The DNA of the CDR3 is TGTGCCTGGAGTGGCCCGGGACTAGCGGACACCGGGGAGCTGTTTTTT. Amino acids: CAWSGPGLADTGELFF.